A selection of T cell receptor beta chains follows, all from one sample in a study of OX40 agonist ivuxolimab in advanced cancers. Assay used: immunoSEQ multiplex PCR; TCRdb lists only in-frame clones, some missing. The sample records around 95,000 clones, about 92% being singletons. The sample was CD4+ or CD8+ T cells sorted from blood, taken in a trial of the OX40 agonist ivuxolimab. The source of these receptors is an adult with an advanced solid tumor such as melanoma, head and neck, liver or kidney cancer. The conserved cysteine and the conserved F or W are not part of the CDR3 here. Fields, in order: V gene, CDR3 length, J gene, CDR3 protein.

V gene: TRBV6-6; CDR3 length: 11; J gene: TRBJ1-5; CDR3 protein: ASSDRDNQPQH
V gene: TRBV10-1; CDR3 length: 18; J gene: TRBJ2-2; CDR3 protein: ASSELRAQLGGRSTGELF
V gene: TRBV30; CDR3 length: 11; J gene: TRBJ2-1; CDR3 protein: AFGSRGQHEQF
V gene: TRBV27; CDR3 length: 11; J gene: TRBJ2-3; CDR3 protein: ASIPSGTDTQY
V gene: TRBV4-1; CDR3 length: 12; J gene: TRBJ2-5; CDR3 protein: ASSQEAVQETQY
V gene: TRBV4-3; CDR3 length: 12; J gene: TRBJ2-1; CDR3 protein: ASSQEPGGDEQF
V gene: TRBV28; CDR3 length: 12; J gene: TRBJ1-4; CDR3 protein: ASSPDLLGEKLF
V gene: TRBV7-2; CDR3 length: 11; J gene: TRBJ2-5; CDR3 protein: ASSLVSRETQY
V gene: TRBV2; CDR3 length: 11; J gene: TRBJ2-7; CDR3 protein: AGTLTSDHEQY
V gene: TRBV29-1; CDR3 length: 10; J gene: TRBJ2-1; CDR3 protein: SVVGSEVKQF
V gene: TRBV7-9; CDR3 length: 12; J gene: TRBJ1-1; CDR3 protein: ASSLDRDNTEAF
V gene: TRBV2; CDR3 length: 11; J gene: TRBJ1-5; CDR3 protein: ASHRDRDQPQH
V gene: TRBV7-2; CDR3 length: 13; J gene: TRBJ1-4; CDR3 protein: ASSAGQGMYEKLF
V gene: TRBV7-2; CDR3 length: 12; J gene: TRBJ1-2; CDR3 protein: ASSLGAGSYGYT
V gene: TRBV28; CDR3 length: 12; J gene: TRBJ1-5; CDR3 protein: ASNRVFSNQPQH